Listed below are T cell receptor beta chains from one sample, sequenced in a study of blood T cell repertoires in COVID-19. Method: immunoSEQ multiplex PCR; TCRdb's copy keeps in-frame clones and lacks some. The profile shows over 100,000 clones, about nine tenths of them singletons. Sample: peripheral blood. The source is a woman aged 50 to 60 with COVID-19, enrolled during active disease. Both conserved end residues are part of each CDR3. D genes are given only for firm matches.

v_gene,d_gene,j_gene,CDR3nt,CDR3aa
TRBV2,TRBD1,TRBJ1-6,TGTGCCAGCAGTCCCCAACAGGGGTATAATTCACCCCTCCACTTT,CASSPQQGYNSPLHF
TRBV5-1,TRBD1,TRBJ2-7,TGCGCCAGCAGCTTGGTGGACAGGGGCCACGAGCAGTACTTC,CASSLVDRGHEQYF
TRBV5-1,NA,TRBJ2-1,TGCGCCAGCAGCTTGGCCGGGACTCCAAACAATGAGCAGTTCTTC,CASSLAGTPNNEQFF
TRBV6-2/TRBV6-3,NA,TRBJ1-2,TGTGCCAGCAGTCCCAGGGTTTATGGCTACACCTTC,CASSPRVYGYTF
TRBV7-9,TRBD1,TRBJ2-2,TGTGCCAGCAGCTCCGACAGGGGGCGCACCGGGGAGCTGTTTTTT,CASSSDRGRTGELFF
TRBV19,TRBD1,TRBJ2-1,TGTGCCAGTAGTATAGATACAGGGGGCGTCTACAATGAGCAGTTCTTC,CASSIDTGGVYNEQFF
TRBV15,TRBD1,TRBJ1-4,TGTGCCACCAGCAGAGGGGCAGGGGGCGCAACTAATGAAAAACTGTTTTTT,CATSRGAGGATNEKLFF
TRBV3-1/TRBV3-2,TRBD1,TRBJ1-2,TGTGCCAGCAGCCCCGGGACAGGGGCGGGCTACACCTTC,CASSPGTGAGYTF
TRBV4-3,NA,TRBJ2-7,TGCGCCAGCAGCCAAGATGCCATAGGAGACTCCTACGAGCAGTACTTC,CASSQDAIGDSYEQYF
TRBV9,NA,TRBJ2-1,TGTGCCAGCAGCGGCTACAGGGACAATGAGCAGTTCTTC,CASSGYRDNEQFF
TRBV4-1,TRBD1,TRBJ2-2,TGCGCCAGCAGCCTACAGGGGGTGAACACCGGGGAGCTGTTTTTT,CASSLQGVNTGELFF
TRBV10-3,NA,TRBJ1-4,TGTGCCATCAGTGAGTCTCGTCGGGTTCGGACAGACCACGAAGATCGTGAAAAACTGTTTTTT,CAISESRRVRTDHEDREKLFF
TRBV18,TRBD1,TRBJ2-3,TGTGCCAGCTCACCAAAGACAGGGGGCGGAGATACGCAGTATTTT,CASSPKTGGGDTQYF
TRBV11-2,TRBD2,TRBJ2-5,TGTGCCAGCAGCTTAATCACTAGCGGGGCCCAACAAGAGACCCAGTACTTC,CASSLITSGAQQETQYF
TRBV12-3/TRBV12-4,NA,TRBJ2-7,TGTGCCAGCAGTTTAGTACTTTACGAGCAGTACTTC,CASSLVLYEQYF
TRBV30,TRBD1,TRBJ2-5,TGTGCCTGGGGTCAGGGGGCCCACAAAGAGACCCAGTACTTC,CAWGQGAHKETQYF
TRBV6-5,NA,TRBJ1-2,TGTGCCAGCAGTTACTCGTCCCTGACTGGTGGCTACACCTTC,CASSYSSLTGGYTF
TRBV6-5,NA,TRBJ2-7,TGTGCCAGCAGTTCAAGGGACACAGACTACGAGCAGTACTTC,CASSSRDTDYEQYF